Listed below are T cell receptor beta chains from one sample, sequenced in a study of OX40 agonist ivuxolimab in advanced cancers. The table came from immunoSEQ multiplex PCR; TCRdb's copy has only in-frame clones and leaves some out. The sample includes approximately 70,000 clones, 86% of them seen just once. The sample here was CD4+ or CD8+ T cells sorted from blood, taken in a trial of the OX40 agonist ivuxolimab. These receptor sequences come from an adult with an advanced solid tumor such as melanoma, head and neck, liver or kidney cancer. Both conserved end residues are part of each CDR3.

v_call	j_call	cdr3_aa
TRBV27	TRBJ1-1	CASSYRQGWTEAFF
TRBV10-3	TRBJ1-2	CAISESPQKGGYTF
TRBV18	TRBJ2-7	CASSPPSGYEQYF
TRBV21-1	TRBJ2-5	CASSKALSKLGHWMEETQYF
TRBV6-5	TRBJ1-2	CASSYLTGGGYTF
TRBV28	TRBJ2-4	CASSRGLARNIQYF
TRBV5-1	TRBJ2-7	CASRLAGARSYEQYF
TRBV5-5	TRBJ1-5	CASSLAPSNQPQHF
TRBV4-1	TRBJ2-7	CASRKRGDSISYEQYF
TRBV29-1	TRBJ2-1	CSVVGGQASYNEQFF
TRBV6-5	TRBJ2-7	CASSYSNVGEQYF
TRBV7-9	TRBJ2-5	CASSFPTGAVGETQYF
TRBV7-9	TRBJ2-3	CASSGRTSGRKDTQYF
TRBV2	TRBJ2-1	CASSEGDNEQFF
TRBV6-5	TRBJ2-7	CASSRTGTSGDEQYF
TRBV27	TRBJ1-2	CASSDTGLSLYGYTF
TRBV2	TRBJ1-6	CASSEGRSSYNSPLHF
TRBV7-9	TRBJ2-2	CASSYQTEELFF
TRBV5-1	TRBJ2-1	CASSLRTSGGYNEQFF
TRBV2	TRBJ1-1	CASMRVSANTEAFF
TRBV6-1	TRBJ1-2	CASSDIDAGYTF
TRBV9	TRBJ2-1	CASSRSGTNNEQFF
TRBV7-2	TRBJ2-3	CASRIWGTYTDTQYF
TRBV16	TRBJ2-7	CASSPQWGREQYF
TRBV5-1	TRBJ2-1	CASSLGAEVGEQFF
TRBV5-1	TRBJ2-7	CASSLSAGAPYEQYF
TRBV19	TRBJ2-4	CASSAVIGGGKNIQYF
TRBV7-6	TRBJ2-5	CASSPPGVETQYF
TRBV5-1	TRBJ1-1	CASSHLGGTEAFF
TRBV18	TRBJ2-7	CASSLSDTTDYEQYF
TRBV6-5	TRBJ1-6	CASSYSMPRIDSPLHF
TRBV18	TRBJ1-2	CASSPSGRHGYTF
TRBV6-5	TRBJ1-1	CASSAPPGTSEAFF
TRBV2	TRBJ1-6	CASSLRDSGNSPLHF
TRBV9	TRBJ1-4	CASSKRSSEKLFF
TRBV4-2	TRBJ1-2	CASSQGSSTNYGYTF
TRBV19	TRBJ2-1	CASTIGTSGSHNEQFF
TRBV10-3	TRBJ1-1	CAISPTGGWTEAFF
TRBV5-1	TRBJ2-7	CASRRDYLFSDEQYF
TRBV4-2	TRBJ2-7	CASSQDRTDSYEQYF
TRBV19	TRBJ1-5	CASSYYRGENQPQHF
TRBV7-2	TRBJ2-5	CASSPGRTTQYF
TRBV11-2	TRBJ2-2	CASSLGTGGTGELFF
TRBV2	TRBJ1-2	CASSQGAVYGYTF
TRBV30	TRBJ1-6	CAWRVGLDNSPLHF
TRBV5-8	TRBJ2-1	CASSFSRSSYNEQFF
TRBV19	TRBJ2-7	CASKKSDTYEQYF
TRBV7-9	TRBJ1-6	CASSLAGTSQSSYNSPLHF